The clone carrying this TCR beta chain came up a few times. The CDR3 runs to 12 residues. Germline values: CDR1 SGHRS, CDR2 YFSETQ. Trimming removed 0 bases from V and 8 bases from J, with 8 bases in between. The sample is drawn from a study of T cells in Graves' hyperthyroidism and ophthalmopathy. RNA transcripts yielded amplified TCR beta CDR3 regions. HTBI primers were employed in a first-round RT-PCR of the TCR CDR3. One entry per CDR3 protein, called by TCRdb with MiXCR from the multiplex PCR reads. This table has approximately 430,000 distinct CDR3 sequences, roughly 15% appearing once. Ophthalmopathy in the patients scored at least 3 on Clinical Activity Score and at least 4 on NOSPECS grade, lasting under 3 months. Uncontrolled infections, other autoimmune diseases, pregnancy or lactation led to exclusion of patients.

Source material: blood. The genes are TRBV5-1 and TRBJ1-2, with D uncertain. This clonotype was sampled from a man aged 18 to 29 with Graves' ophthalmopathy. The DNA of the CDR3 is TGCGCCAGCAGCTTGGACCACGGGGGCTACACCTTC. Residues: CASSLDHGGYTF.